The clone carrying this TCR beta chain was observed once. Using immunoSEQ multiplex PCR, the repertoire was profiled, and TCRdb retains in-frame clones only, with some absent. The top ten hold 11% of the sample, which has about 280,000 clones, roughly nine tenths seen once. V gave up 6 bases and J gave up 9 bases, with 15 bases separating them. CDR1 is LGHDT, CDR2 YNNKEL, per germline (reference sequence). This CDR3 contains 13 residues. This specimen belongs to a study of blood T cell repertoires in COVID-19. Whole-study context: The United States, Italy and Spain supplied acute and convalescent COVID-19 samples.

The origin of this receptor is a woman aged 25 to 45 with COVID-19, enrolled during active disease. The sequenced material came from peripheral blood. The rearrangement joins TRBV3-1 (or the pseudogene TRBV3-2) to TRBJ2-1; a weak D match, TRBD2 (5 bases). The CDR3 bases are TGTGCCAGCAGTCTCGGCCCTCGGGGTGAGCAGTTCTTC. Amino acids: CASSLGPRGEQFF.